This paragraph reports one T cell receptor beta chain. Its antigen is unidentified. Mismatch with germline at one junction end may stem from a read error. Germline values: CDR1 SEHNR, CDR2 FQNEAQ (reference sequence). CDR3 length: 15 residues. This sample was taken from a study of T cells in Graves' hyperthyroidism and ophthalmopathy. It was RNA transcripts that yielded the amplified TCR beta CDR3 regions. In the first-round RT-PCR of the TCR CDR3, the HTBI primer set was used. MiXCR, run by TCRdb on the multiplex PCR reads, gives a single entry per CDR3 protein. The data show about 410,000 distinct CDR3 sequences, with roughly 15% seen just once and approximately 13% held by the top ten. Clinical Activity Scores of at least 3, NOSPECS grades of at least 4 and durations under 3 months characterized ophthalmopathy patients. Study findings and constraints: Blood also carried most thyroid clonotypes expanded above 0.001.

The sequence derives from a man younger than 35 with Graves' ophthalmopathy. The sequencing input was blood. This chain uses TRBV7-9 with TRBJ2-3, with 9 bases aligning to TRBD1. CDR3 sequence: CANSLGTGWTDTQYF. CDR3 DNA sequence: TGTGCCAACAGCTTAGGGACAGGGTGGACAGATACGCAGTATTTT.